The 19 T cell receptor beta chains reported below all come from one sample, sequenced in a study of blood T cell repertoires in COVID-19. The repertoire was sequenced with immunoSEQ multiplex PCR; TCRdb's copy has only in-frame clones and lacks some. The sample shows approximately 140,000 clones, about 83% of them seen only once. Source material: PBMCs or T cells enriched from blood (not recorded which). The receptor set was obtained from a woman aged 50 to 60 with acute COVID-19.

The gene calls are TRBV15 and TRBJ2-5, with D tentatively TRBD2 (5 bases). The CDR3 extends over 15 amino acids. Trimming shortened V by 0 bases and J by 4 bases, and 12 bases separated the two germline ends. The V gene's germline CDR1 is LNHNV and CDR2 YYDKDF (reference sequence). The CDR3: CATSRDVGVGETQYF. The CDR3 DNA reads TGTGCCACCAGCAGAGATGTCGGGGTCGGAGAGACCCAGTACTTC. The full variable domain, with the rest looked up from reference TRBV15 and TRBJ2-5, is DAMVIQNPRYQVTQFGKPVTLSCSQTLNHNVMYWYQQKSSQAPKLLFHYYDKDFNNEADTPDNFQSRRPNTSFCFLDIRSPGLGDTAMYLCATSRDVGVGETQYFGPGTRLLVL.

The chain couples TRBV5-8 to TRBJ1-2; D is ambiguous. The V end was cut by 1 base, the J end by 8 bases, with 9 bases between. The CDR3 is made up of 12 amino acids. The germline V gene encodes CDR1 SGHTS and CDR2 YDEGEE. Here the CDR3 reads CASSLYPEGYTF. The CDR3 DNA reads TGTGCCAGCAGCTTGTACCCTGAGGGCTACACCTTC.

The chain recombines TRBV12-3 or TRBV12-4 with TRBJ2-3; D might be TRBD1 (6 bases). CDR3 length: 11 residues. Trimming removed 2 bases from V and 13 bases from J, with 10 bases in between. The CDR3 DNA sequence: TGTGCCAGCAGTTTAAGGGACATAAAGTATTTT. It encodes CASSLRDIKYF.

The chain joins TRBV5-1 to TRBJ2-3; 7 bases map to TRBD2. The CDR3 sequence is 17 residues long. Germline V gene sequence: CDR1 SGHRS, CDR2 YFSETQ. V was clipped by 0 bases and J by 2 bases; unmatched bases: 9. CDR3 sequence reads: CASSLALAGANTDTQYF. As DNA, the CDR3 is TGCGCCAGCAGCTTGGCCCTGGCGGGAGCGAACACAGATACGCAGTATTTT.

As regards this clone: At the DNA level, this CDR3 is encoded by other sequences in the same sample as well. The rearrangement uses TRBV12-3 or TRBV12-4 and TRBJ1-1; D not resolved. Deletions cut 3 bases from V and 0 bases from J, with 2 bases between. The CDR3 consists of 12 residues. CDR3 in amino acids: CASSFMNTEAFF. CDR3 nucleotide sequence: TGTGCCAGCAGTTTTATGAACACTGAAGCTTTCTTT.

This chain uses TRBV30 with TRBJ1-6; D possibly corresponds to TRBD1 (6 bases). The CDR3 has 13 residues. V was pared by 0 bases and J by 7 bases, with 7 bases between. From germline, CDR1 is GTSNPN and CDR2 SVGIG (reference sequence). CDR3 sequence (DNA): TGTGCCTGGAGTGTAACAGGGAATTCACCCCTCCACTTT. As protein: CAWSVTGNSPLHF.

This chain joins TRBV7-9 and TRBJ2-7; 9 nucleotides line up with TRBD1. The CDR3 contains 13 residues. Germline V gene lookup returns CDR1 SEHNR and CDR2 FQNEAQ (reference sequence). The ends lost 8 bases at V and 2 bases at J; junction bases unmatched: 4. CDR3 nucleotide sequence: TGTGCCAGCGCATACAGGGGGCCCTACGAGCAGTACTTC. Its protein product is CASAYRGPYEQYF. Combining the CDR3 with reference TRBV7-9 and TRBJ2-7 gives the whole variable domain DTGVSQNPRHKITKRGQNVTFRCDPISEHNRLYWYRQTLGQGPEFLTYFQNEAQLEKSRLLSDRFSAERPKGSFSTLEIQRTEQGDSAMYLCASAYRGPYEQYFGPGTRLTVT.

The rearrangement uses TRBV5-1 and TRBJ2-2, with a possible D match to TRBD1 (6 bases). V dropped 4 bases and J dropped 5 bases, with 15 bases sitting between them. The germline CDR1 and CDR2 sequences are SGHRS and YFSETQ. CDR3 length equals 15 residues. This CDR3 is CASSGIGTGTGELFF. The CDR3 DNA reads TGCGCCAGCAGCGGGATCGGAACAGGGACCGGGGAGCTGTTTTTT.

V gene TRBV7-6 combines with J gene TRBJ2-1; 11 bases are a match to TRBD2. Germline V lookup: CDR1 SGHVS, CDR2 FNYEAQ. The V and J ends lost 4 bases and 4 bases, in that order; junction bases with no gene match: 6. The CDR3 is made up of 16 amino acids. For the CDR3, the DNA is TGTGCCAGCAGCTCACGACTAGCGGGAAGATACAATGAGCAGTTCTTC. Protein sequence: CASSSRLAGRYNEQFF.

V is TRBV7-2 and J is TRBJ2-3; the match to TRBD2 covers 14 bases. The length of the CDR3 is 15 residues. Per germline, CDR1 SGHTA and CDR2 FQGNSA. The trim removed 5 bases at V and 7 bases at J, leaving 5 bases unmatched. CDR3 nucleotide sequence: TGTGCCAGCAGCAGGGGACTAGCGGGAGTAAATACGCAGTATTTT. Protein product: CASSRGLAGVNTQYF.

The CDR3 here is CASRPWASTDTQYF. Here the CDR3 DNA reads TGTGCCAGCAGACCCTGGGCGAGCACAGATACGCAGTATTTT. The V call is TRBV7-8, the J call TRBJ2-3; D uncertain. The CDR3 is made up of 14 amino acids. Trimming stripped 6 bases from V and 0 bases from J, with 10 bases between. Germline CDR1 SGHVS, CDR2 FQNEAQ. Full variable domain (remainder filled in from reference TRBV7-8 and TRBJ2-3): GAGVSQSPRYKVAKRGQDVALRCDPISGHVSLFWYQQALGQGPEFLTYFQNEAQLDKSGLPSDRFFAERPEGSVSTLKIQRTQQEDSAVYLCASRPWASTDTQYFGPGTRLTVL.

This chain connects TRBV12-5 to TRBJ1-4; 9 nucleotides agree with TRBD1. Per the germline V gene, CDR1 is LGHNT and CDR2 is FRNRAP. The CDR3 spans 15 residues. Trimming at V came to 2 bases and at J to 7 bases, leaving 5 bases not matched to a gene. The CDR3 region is CASGLTGGLIEKLFF. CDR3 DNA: TGTGCTAGTGGTTTGACAGGGGGCCTTATTGAAAAACTGTTTTTT. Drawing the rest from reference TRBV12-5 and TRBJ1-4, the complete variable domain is DARVTQTPRHKVTEMGQEVTMRCQPILGHNTVFWYRQTMMQGLELLAYFRNRAPLDDSGMPKDRFSAEMPDATLATLKIQPSEPRDSAVYFCASGLTGGLIEKLFFGSGTQLSVL.

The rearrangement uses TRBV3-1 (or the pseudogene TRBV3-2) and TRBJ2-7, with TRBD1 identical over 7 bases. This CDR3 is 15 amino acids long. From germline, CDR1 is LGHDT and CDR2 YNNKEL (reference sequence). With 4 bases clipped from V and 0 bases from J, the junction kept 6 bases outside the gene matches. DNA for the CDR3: TGTGCCAGCAGCCTCAGAGGGACAGCCTCCTACGAGCAGTACTTC. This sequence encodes CASSLRGTASYEQYF.

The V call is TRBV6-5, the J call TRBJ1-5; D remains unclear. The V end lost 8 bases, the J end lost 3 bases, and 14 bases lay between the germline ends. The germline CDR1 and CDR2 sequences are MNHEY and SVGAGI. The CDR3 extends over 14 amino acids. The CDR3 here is CASSFREANQPQHF. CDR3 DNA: TGTGCCAGCTCCTTTAGAGAGGCCAATCAGCCCCAGCATTTT.

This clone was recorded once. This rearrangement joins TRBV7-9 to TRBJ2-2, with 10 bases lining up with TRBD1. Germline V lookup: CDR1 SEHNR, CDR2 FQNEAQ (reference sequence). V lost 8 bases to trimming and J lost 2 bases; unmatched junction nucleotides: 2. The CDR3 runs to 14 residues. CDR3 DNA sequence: TGTGCCAGCGGACAGGGGGTTAACACCGGGGAGCTGTTTTTT. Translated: CASGQGVNTGELFF.

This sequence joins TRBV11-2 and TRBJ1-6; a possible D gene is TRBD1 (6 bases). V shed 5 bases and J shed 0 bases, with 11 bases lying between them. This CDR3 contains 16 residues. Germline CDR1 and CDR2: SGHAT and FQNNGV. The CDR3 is CASSMDSSSYNSPLHF. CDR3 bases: TGTGCCAGCAGCATGGACAGCAGCTCCTATAATTCACCCCTCCACTTT.

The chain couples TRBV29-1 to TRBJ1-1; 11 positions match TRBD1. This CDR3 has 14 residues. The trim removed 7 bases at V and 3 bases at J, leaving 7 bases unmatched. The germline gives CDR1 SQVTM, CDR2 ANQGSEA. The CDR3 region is CSARTGGQDTEAFF. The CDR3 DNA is TGCAGCGCCCGGACAGGGGGCCAAGACACTGAAGCTTTCTTT.

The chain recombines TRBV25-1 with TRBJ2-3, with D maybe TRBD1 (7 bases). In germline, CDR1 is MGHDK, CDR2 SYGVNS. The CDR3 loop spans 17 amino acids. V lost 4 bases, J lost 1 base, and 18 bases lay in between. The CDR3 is CASSGPRDSFGTDTQYF. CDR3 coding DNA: TGTGCCAGCAGTGGGCCGCGGGACAGCTTTGGCACAGATACGCAGTATTTT.

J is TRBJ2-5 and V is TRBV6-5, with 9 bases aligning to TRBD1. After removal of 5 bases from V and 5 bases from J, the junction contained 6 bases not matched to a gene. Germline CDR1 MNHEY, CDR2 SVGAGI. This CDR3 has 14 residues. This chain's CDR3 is CASSTGGDLETQYF. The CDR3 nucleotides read TGTGCCAGCAGTACAGGGGGCGACTTGGAGACCCAGTACTTC.